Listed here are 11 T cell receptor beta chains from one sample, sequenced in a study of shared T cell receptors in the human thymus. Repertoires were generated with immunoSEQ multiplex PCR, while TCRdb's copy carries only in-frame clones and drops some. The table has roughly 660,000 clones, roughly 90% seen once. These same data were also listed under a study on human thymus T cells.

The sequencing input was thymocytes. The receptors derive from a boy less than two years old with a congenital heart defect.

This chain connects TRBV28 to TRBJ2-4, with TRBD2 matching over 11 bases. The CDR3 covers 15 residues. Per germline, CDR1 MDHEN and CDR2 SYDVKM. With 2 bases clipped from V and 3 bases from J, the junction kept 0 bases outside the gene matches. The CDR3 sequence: CASSLLAGGKNIQYF. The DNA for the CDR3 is TGTGCCAGCAGTTTACTAGCGGGAGGCAAAAACATTCAGTACTTC.

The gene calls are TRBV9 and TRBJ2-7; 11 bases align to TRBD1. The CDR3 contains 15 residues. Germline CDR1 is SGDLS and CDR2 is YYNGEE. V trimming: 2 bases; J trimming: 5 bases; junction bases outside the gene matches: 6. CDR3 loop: CASSVGQGAPHEQYF. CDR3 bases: TGTGCCAGCAGCGTCGGACAGGGGGCGCCTCACGAGCAGTACTTC.

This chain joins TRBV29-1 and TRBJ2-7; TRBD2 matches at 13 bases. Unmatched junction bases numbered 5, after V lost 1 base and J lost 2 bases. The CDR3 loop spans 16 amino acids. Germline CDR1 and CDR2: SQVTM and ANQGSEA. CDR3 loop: CSVEAQLAGGPYEQYF. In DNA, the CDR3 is TGCAGCGTTGAAGCCCAACTAGCGGGAGGGCCCTACGAGCAGTACTTC.

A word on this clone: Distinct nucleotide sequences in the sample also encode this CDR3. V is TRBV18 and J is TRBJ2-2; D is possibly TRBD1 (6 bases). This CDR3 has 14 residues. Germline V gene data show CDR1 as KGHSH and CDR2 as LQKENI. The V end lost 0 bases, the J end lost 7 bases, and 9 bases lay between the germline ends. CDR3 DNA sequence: TGTGCCAGCTCACCACCCAGGGGAAACGGGGAGCTGTTTTTT. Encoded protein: CASSPPRGNGELFF.

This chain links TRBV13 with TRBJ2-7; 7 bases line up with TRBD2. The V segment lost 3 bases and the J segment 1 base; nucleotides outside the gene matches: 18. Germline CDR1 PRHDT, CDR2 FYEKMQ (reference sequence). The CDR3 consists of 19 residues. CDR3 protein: CASSFRPASGVARSYEQYF. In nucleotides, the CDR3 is TGTGCCAGCAGCTTTCGTCCCGCTAGCGGAGTGGCGCGGTCCTACGAGCAGTACTTC.

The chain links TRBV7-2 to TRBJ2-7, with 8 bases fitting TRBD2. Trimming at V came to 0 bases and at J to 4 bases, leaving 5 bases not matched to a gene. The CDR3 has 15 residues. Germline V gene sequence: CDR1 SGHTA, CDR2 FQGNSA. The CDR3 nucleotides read TGTGCCAGCAGCTTAGCCAGCGGGAGTCGGTACGAGCAGTACTTC. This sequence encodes CASSLASGSRYEQYF.

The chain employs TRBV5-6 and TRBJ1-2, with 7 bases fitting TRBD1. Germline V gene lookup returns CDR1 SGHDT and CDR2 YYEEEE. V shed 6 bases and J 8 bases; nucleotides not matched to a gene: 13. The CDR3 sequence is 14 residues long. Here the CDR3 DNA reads TGTGCCAGCACCTCAACAGGGGTAGGACGGGGCTACACCTTC. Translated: CASTSTGVGRGYTF. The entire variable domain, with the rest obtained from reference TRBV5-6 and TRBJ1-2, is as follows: DAGVTQSPTHLIKTRGQQVTLRCSPKSGHDTVSWYQQALGQGPQFIFQYYEEEERQRGNFPDRFSGHQFPNYSSELNVNALLLGDSALYLCASTSTGVGRGYTFGSGTRLTVV.

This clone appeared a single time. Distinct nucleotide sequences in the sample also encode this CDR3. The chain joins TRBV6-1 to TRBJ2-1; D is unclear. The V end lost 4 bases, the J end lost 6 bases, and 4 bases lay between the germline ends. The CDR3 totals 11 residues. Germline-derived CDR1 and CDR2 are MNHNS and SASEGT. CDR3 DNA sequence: TGTGCCAGCAGTGTCGGCAATGAGCAGTTCTTC. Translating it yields CASSVGNEQFF.

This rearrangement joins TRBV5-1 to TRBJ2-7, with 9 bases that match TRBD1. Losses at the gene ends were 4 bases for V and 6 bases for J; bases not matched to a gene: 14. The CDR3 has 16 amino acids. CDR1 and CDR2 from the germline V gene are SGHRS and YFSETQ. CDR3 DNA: TGCGCCAGCAGCCCCCGCCCGACAGGGGGTCGGCGCGAGCAGTACTTC. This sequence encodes CASSPRPTGGRREQYF.

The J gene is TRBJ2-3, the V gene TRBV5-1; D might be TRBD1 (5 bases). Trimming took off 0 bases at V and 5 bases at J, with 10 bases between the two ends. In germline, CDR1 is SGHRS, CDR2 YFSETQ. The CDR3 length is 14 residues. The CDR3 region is CASSLESQGDTQYF. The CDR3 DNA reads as TGCGCCAGCAGCTTGGAAAGTCAGGGAGATACGCAGTATTTT.

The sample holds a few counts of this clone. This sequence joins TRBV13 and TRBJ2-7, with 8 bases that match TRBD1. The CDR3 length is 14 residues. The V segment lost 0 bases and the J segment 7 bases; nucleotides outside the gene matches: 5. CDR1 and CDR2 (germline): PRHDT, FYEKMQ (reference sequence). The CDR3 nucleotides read TGTGCCAGCAGCTTAGGCAAAGGGGACAGGGAGCAGTACTTC. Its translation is CASSLGKGDREQYF.